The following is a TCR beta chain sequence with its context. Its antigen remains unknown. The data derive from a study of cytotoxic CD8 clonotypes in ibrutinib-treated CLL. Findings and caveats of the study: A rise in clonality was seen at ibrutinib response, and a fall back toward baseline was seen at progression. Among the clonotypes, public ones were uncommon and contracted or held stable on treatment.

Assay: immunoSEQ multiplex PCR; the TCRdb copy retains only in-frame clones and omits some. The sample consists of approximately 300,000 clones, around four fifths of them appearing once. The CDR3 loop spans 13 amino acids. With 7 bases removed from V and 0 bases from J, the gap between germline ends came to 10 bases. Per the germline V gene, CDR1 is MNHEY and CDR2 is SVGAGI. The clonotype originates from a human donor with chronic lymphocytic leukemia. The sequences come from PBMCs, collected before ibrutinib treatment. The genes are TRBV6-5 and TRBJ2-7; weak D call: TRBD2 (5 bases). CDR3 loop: CASTRAASYEQYF. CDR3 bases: TGTGCCAGCACGAGGGCTGCCTCCTACGAGCAGTACTTC.